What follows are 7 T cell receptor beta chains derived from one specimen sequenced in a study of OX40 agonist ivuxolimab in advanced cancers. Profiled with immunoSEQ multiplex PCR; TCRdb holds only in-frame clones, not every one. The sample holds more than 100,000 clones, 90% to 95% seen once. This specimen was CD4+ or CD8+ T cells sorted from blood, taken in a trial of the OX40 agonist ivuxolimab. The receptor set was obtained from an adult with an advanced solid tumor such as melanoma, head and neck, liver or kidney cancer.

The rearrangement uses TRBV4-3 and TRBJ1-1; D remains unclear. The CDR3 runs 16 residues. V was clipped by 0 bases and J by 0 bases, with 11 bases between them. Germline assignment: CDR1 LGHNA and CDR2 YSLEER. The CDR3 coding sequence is TGCGCCAGCAGCCAAGATGTGCCTTCCATGAACACTGAAGCTTTCTTT. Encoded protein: CASSQDVPSMNTEAFF.

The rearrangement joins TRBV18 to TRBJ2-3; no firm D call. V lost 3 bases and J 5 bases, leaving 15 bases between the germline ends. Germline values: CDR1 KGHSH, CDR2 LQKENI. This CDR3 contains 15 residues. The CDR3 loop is CASSPQELSGDTQYF. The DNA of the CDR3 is TGTGCCAGCTCACCCCAAGAATTATCTGGAGATACGCAGTATTTT. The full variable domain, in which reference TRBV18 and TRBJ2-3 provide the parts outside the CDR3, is NAGVMQNPRHLVRRRGQEARLRCSPMKGHSHVYWYRQLPEEGLKFMVYLQKENIIDESGMPKERFSAEFPKEGPSILRIQQVVRGDSAAYFCASSPQELSGDTQYFGPGTRLTVL.

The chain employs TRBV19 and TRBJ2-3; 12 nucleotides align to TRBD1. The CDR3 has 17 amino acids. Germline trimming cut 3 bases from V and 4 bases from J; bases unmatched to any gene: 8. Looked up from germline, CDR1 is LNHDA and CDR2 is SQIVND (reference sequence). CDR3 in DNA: TGTGCCAGTAGTATCCCGGGGACAGGGGGCTGGGCAGATACGCAGTATTTT. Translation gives CASSIPGTGGWADTQYF.

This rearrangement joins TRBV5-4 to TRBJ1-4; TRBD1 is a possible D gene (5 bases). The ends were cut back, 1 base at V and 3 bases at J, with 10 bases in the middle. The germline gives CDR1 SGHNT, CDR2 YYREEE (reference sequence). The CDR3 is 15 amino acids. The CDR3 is CASSLFSRANEKLFF. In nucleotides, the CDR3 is TGTGCCAGCAGCTTGTTCTCCAGGGCTAATGAAAAACTGTTTTTT.

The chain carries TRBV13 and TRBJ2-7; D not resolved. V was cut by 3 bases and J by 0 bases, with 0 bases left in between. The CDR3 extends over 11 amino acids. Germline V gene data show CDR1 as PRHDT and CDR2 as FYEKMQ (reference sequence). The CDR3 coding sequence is TGTGCCAGCAGCTTCTCCTACGAGCAGTACTTC. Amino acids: CASSFSYEQYF.

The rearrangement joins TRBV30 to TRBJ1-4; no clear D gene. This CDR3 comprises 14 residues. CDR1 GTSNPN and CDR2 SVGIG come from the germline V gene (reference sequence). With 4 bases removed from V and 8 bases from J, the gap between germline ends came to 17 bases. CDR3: CAWTKGGILEKLFF. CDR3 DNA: TGTGCCTGGACCAAAGGAGGGATTTTGGAAAAACTGTTTTTT. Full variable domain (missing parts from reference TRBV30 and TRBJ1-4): SQTIHQWPATLVQPVGSPLSLECTVEGTSNPNLYWYRQAAGRGLQLLFYSVGIGQISSEVPQNLSASRPQDRQFILSSKKLLLSDSGFYLCAWTKGGILEKLFFGSGTQLSVL.

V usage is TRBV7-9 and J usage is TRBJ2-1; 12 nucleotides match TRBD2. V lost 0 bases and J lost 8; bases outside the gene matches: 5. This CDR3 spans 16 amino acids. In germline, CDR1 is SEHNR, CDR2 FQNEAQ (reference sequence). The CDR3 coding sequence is TGTGCCAGCAGCTTAGCCCGGACTAGCGGGAAGGATGAGCAGTTCTTC. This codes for CASSLARTSGKDEQFF. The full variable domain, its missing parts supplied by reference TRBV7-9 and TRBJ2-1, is DTGVSQNPRHKITKRGQNVTFRCDPISEHNRLYWYRQTLGQGPEFLTYFQNEAQLEKSRLLSDRFSAERPKGSFSTLEIQRTEQGDSAMYLCASSLARTSGKDEQFFGPGTRLTVL.